This T cell receptor beta chain was retrieved from a study of PD-1 blockade in classical Hodgkin lymphoma (dated by TCRdb to 2018 to 2021). For the wider study: Nivolumab dosing was 3 mg/kg intravenously every 2 weeks, continuing until either disease progression or unacceptable toxicity. To define a peripheral blood immune signature of response to PD-1 blockade in classical Hodgkin lymphoma, the study combined TCR beta sequencing with CyTOF.

Remarks on this clone: The antigen this receptor binds is unknown. Per-base qualities were not stored, and no clone one base away is much larger.

Genomic DNA was extracted with the Qiagen DNeasy kit from unsorted PBMCs and from negatively selected CD4+ and CD8+ fractions. TCR beta CDR3 regions were subjected to amplification by immunoSEQ multiplex PCR with primers that anneal to V and J segments. A synthetic immune receptor repertoire was used to minimize amplification bias, and any residual bias was removed computationally once sequencing was done. For the original study's pipeline: Custom Python scripts were used to quantify repertoire diversity as the Shannon entropy index. Unsorted, CD4+ and CD8+ repertoires were analyzed separately, except in combined analyses where CD4+ and CD8+ sequences were merged in silico. Clonal expansion was defined as at least a 2-fold frequency increase after treatment relative to C1D1, with a pseudocount of 0.5 for undetected baseline clones. Clones with 0 or 1 copy at C1D1 were classified as singleton clones, and clones with 2 or more copies were classified as non-singleton clones. By matching protein sequences in sorted samples from the same patient, clones expanded in unsorted samples were annotated as CD4+, CD8+ or unknown. Wilcoxon tests were applied to paired samples to test diversity changes from C1D1 to C4D1. The source is immuneACCESS, and TCRdb retained only in-frame sequences with V and J called. Part of the clones is not carried over; for the studies checked, unresolved V genes explain less than half of this, and the remainder is unexplained. Clone size and the V and J calls come from that table; the DNA yielded D and trimming. Within this sample are some 90,000 clones, with roughly 91% of them counted one time only. Roughly 2.6% of the sample is taken by the ten largest.

The sample's time point label, decoded: cycle 2 day 1 (C2D1) of nivolumab. Every trial patient had relapsed following autologous stem cell transplantation, and prior brentuximab vedotin exposure was what differed among cohorts A, B and C. The trial cohort comprised 60 or so patients with relapsed/refractory classical Hodgkin lymphoma whose best overall responses were complete response, partial response or progressive disease. Single-agent nivolumab was administered to trial patients in the multi-cohort phase II CheckMate 205 trial. Best overall response was determined by an independent review committee according to the 2007 International Working Group response criteria. PBMCs from the trial were collected at three points: immediately before nivolumab initiation (C1D1), and during therapy at cycle 2 day 1 and cycle 4 day 1. After peripheral blood was drawn into 8 mL Vacutainer Cell Preparation Tubes, PBMCs were isolated by centrifugation and then cryopreserved.

V and J are trimmed by 7 bases and 6 bases, and the gene matches miss 6 bases of the junction. CDR1 SNHLY and CDR2 FYNNEI are derived from the germline V gene. The CDR3, from cysteine to phenylalanine, totals 14 residues. Only CDR3 DNA remains: 42 bases, in frame from the first base. Summary of the overall study and its limitations: The study was limited to a single clinical trial cohort, and causes of repertoire differences, possibly disease activity or prior therapy, remained undefined. Among trial patients, those achieving complete response had baseline diversity similar to that of newly diagnosed patients, while diversity was significantly lower in partial responders and progressors. A significant rise by C4D1 was seen in CD4+ but not CD8+ TCR diversity (p=0.0027 vs p=0.16), with the rise being most apparent in complete responders (p=0.02). Diversity was lower in patients who began nivolumab less than 1 year after ASCT, so these patients were left out of later analyses to avoid confounding by immune reconstitution. Baseline TCR diversity was reported to be lower in newly diagnosed patients than in healthy donors and to be lower still in relapsed/refractory patients.

The receptor comes from a human donor with classical Hodgkin lymphoma. The sequencing here drew on peripheral blood mononuclear cells (PBMCs), taken before the second cycle of nivolumab. This sequence uses TRBV2 and TRBJ2-3; TRBD2 agrees with 11 junctional bases. The encoded CDR3 is CASIPGTSGDTQYF. The DNA sequence is as follows: TGTGCCAGCATCCCTGGGACTAGCGGTGATACGCAGTATTTT.